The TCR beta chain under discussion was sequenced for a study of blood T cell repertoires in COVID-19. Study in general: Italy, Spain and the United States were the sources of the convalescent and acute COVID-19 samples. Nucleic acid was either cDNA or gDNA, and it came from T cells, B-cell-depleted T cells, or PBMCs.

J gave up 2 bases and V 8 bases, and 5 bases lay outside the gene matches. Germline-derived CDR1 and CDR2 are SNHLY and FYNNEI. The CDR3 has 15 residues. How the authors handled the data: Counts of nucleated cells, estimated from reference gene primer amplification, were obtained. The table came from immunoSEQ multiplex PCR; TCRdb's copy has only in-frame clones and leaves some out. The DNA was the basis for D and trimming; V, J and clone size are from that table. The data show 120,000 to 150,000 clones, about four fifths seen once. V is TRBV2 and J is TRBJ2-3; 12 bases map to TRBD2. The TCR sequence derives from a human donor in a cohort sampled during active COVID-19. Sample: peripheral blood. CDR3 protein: CASRLAGGPTDTQYF. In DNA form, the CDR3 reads TGTGCCAGCCGGCTAGCGGGGGGGCCCACAGATACGCAGTATTTT.